These T cell receptor beta chains were read from a single sample in a study of post-analysis software for immune sequencing data. One entry per CDR3 protein results from TCRdb running MiXCR on the PCR reads. The sample comprises more than 450,000 distinct CDR3 sequences, approximately 34% of which are singletons, and about 5.6% rests with the top ten. Input material: blood. The receptor set was obtained from a girl under 18 with multiple sclerosis. Both conserved end residues are part of each CDR3. The D gene is left open where the match is weak. Clone size, where shown, is once, few, many, or a class for clones that have expanded.

TRBD2	TRBV7-9	TRBJ2-1	few	CASSLAGRWNEQFF	TGTGCCAGCAGTCTAGCGGGGAGGTGGAATGAGCAGTTCTTC
-	TRBV5-1	TRBJ1-1	-	CASSLGGTAGNTEAFF	TGCGCCAGCAGCTTGGGGGGGACCGCGGGGAACACTGAAGCTTTCTTT
-	TRBV24-1	TRBJ2-6	-	CATRTSGSSGADVLTF	TGTGCCACCAGAACGTCAGGGTCCTCTGGGGCCGACGTCCTGACTTTC
-	TRBV15	TRBJ2-1	-	CATSRGGTLAGQFF	TGTGCCACCAGCAGAGGCGGGACACTAGCCGGGCAGTTCTTC
-	TRBV6-5	TRBJ1-1	-	CASSPLGDEAFF	TGTGCCAGCAGTCCCTTGGGGGATGAAGCTTTCTTT
-	TRBV12-3/TRBV12-4	TRBJ2-7	many	CASSLGRVTGDSYEQYF	TGTGCCAGCAGTTTAGGGAGAGTGACAGGTGACTCCTACGAGCAGTACTTC
TRBD2	TRBV20-1	TRBJ2-6	-	CSAWIAGGPSSGANVRTF	TGCAGTGCTTGGATAGCGGGGGGCCCGAGCTCTGGGGCCAACGTCCGGACTTTC
-	TRBV13	TRBJ2-1	-	CASSLFPSREQFF	TGTGCCAGCAGCTTATTCCCGAGTAGGGAGCAGTTCTTC
-	TRBV19	TRBJ1-2	-	CTSTRSGGGNYGYTF	TGTACCAGTACCAGGAGTGGGGGCGGTAACTATGGCTACACCTTC
TRBD1	TRBV5-1	TRBJ2-5	once	CASSLGGQGARRETQYF	TGCGCCAGCAGCTTAGGGGGACAGGGGGCGCGGAGAGAGACCCAGTACTTC
-	TRBV7-6	TRBJ1-4	few	CASSFYFEKLFF	TGTGCCAGCAGCTTCTACTTCGAAAAACTGTTTTTT
-	TRBV6-5	TRBJ2-1	-	CASISGIPNNEQFF	TGTGCCAGCATCTCGGGAATTCCGAACAATGAGCAGTTCTTC
-	TRBV20-1	TRBJ1-5	few	CSAPQGGNQPQHF	TGCAGTGCTCCCCAGGGTGGCAATCAGCCCCAGCATTTT
-	TRBV29-1	TRBJ2-1	few	CSVEDRGRQSGYNEQFF	TGCAGCGTTGAAGACCGAGGCAGGCAATCGGGGTACAATGAGCAGTTCTTC
-	TRBV20-1	TRBJ2-1	-	CSARDIEVLIREQFF	TGCAGTGCTAGAGATATCGAAGTATTAATTCGTGAGCAGTTCTTC
TRBD2	TRBV4-2	TRBJ2-3	few	CASSPGGTSGGASTDTQYF	TGTGCCAGCAGCCCAGGGGGGACTAGCGGGGGGGCTAGCACAGATACGCAGTATTTT
TRBD2	TRBV7-9	TRBJ2-1	-	CASRPSVRQGLLSCNEQFF	TGTGCCAGCAGACCATCCGTCAGGCAGGGACTACTTTCCTGCAATGAGCAGTTCTTC
-	TRBV4-1	TRBJ1-2	-	CASSQGDFGVYGYTF	TGCGCCAGCAGCCAAGGGGATTTCGGCGTATACGGCTACACCTTC
-	TRBV7-2	TRBJ2-5	few	CASSLSLGRETQYF	TGTGCCAGCAGCTTGAGCCTAGGGCGGGAGACCCAGTACTTC
TRBD1	TRBV6-2/TRBV6-3	TRBJ1-5	-	CASSQTGGGGNQPQHF	TGTGCCAGCAGTCAGACAGGGGGTGGGGGCAATCAGCCCCAGCATTTT